Given below is one TCR beta chain in context. Original processing notes: Amplification with reference gene primers provided the estimates of nucleated cell counts. The protocol was immunoSEQ multiplex PCR, while the TCRdb copy is restricted to in-frame clones and leaves out a portion. D and trimming were read from the DNA, whereas the V and J calls and clone size are those reported in that table. This table has hundreds of thousands of clones, around 89% appearing once. The record originates from a study of blood T cell repertoires in COVID-19. Study-level background: COVID-19 samples collected from the United States, Italy and Spain covered acute and convalescent phases.

The source is a woman between 50 and 59 years old with COVID-19, enrolled during active disease. The sample was peripheral blood.

The chain's CDR3 is CASSISSGEAFF. The CDR3 region has the DNA TGTGCCAGTAGTATATCCTCGGGGGAAGCTTTCTTT. This chain connects TRBV19 to TRBJ1-1; no clear D. The CDR3 is 12 residues long. The V gene's germline CDR1 is LNHDA and CDR2 SQIVND (reference sequence). V lost 2 bases to trimming and J lost 8 bases, with 9 bases between them. Looking up the rest from reference TRBV19 and TRBJ1-1 gives the full variable domain: DGGITQSPKYLFRKEGQNVTLSCEQNLNHDAMYWYRQDPGQGLRLIYYSQIVNDFQKGDIAEGYSVSREKKESFPLTVTSAQKNPTAFYLCASSISSGEAFFGQGTRLTVV.